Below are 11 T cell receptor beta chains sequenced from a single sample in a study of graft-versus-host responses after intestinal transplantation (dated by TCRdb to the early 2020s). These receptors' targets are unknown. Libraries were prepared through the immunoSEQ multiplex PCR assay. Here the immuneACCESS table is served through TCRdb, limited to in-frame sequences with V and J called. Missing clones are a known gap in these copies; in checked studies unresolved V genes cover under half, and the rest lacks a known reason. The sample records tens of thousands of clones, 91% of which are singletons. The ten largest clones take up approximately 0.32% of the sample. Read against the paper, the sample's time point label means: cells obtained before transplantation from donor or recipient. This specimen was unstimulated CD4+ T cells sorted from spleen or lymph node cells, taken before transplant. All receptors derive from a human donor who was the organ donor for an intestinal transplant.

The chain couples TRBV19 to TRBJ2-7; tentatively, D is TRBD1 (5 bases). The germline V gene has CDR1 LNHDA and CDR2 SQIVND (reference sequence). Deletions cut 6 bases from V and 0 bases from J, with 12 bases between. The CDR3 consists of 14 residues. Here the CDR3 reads CASRRGSSSYEQYF. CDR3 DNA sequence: TGTGCCAGTAGAAGGGGTAGTAGCTCCTACGAGCAGTACTTC.

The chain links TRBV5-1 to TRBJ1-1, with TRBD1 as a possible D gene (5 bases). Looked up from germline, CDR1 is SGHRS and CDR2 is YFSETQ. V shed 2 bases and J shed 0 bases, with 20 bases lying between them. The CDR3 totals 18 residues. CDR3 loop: CASSFRPPQVTMNTEAFF. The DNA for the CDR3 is TGCGCCAGCAGCTTTCGCCCACCACAGGTCACCATGAACACTGAAGCTTTCTTT.

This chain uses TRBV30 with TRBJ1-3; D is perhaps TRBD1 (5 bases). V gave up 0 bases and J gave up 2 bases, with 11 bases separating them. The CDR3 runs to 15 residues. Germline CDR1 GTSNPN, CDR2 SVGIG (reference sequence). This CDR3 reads CAWSVRRATGNTIYF. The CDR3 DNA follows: TGTGCCTGGAGTGTACGCAGGGCCACTGGAAACACCATATATTTT.

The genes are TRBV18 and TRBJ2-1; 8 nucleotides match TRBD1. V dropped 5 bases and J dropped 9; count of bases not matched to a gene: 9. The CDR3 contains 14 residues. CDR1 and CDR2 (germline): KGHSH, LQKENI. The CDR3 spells CASSLGQGAGEQFF. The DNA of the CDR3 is TGTGCCAGCTCATTAGGACAGGGCGCGGGTGAGCAGTTCTTC.

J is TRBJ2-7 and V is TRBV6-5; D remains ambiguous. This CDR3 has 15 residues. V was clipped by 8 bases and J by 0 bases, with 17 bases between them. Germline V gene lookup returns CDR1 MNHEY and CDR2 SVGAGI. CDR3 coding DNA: TGTGCCAGCCAGAGGATGAGGCGATTCTCCTACGAGCAGTACTTC. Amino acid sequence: CASQRMRRFSYEQYF.

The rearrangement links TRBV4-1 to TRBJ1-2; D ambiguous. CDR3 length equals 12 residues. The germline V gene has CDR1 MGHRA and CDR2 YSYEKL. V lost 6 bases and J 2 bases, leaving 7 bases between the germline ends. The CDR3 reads CASREQNYGYTF. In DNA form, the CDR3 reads TGCGCCAGCAGGGAGCAGAACTATGGCTACACCTTC.

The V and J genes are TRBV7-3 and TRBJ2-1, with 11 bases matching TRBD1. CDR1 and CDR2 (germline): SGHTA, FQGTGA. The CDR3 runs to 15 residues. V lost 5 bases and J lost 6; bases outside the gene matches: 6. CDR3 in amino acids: CASSPLGTGGNEQFF. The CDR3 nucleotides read TGTGCCAGCAGCCCCCTAGGGACAGGGGGCAATGAGCAGTTCTTC.

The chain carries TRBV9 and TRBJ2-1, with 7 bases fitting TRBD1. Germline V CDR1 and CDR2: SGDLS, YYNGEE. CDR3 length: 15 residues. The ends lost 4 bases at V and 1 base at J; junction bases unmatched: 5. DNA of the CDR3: TGTGCCAGCAGCCTGACGGACAGGTCCTACAATGAGCAGTTCTTC. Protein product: CASSLTDRSYNEQFF.

The CDR3: CASSYSKGVEQYF. CDR3 nucleotide sequence: TGTGCCAGCAGTTACTCGAAAGGGGTCGAGCAGTACTTC. This rearrangement joins TRBV6-6 to TRBJ2-7, with D possibly being TRBD1 (5 bases). V was shortened by 0 bases and J by 6 bases, with 9 bases between the two germline ends. Germline CDR1 MNHNY, CDR2 SVGAGI (reference sequence). The CDR3 is 13 residues long.

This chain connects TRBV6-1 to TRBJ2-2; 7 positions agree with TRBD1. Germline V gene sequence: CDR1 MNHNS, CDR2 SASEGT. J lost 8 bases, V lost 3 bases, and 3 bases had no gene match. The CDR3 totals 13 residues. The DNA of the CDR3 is TGTGCCAGCAGTGAGGTGGACAGGGGGGAGCTGTTTTTT. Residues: CASSEVDRGELFF.

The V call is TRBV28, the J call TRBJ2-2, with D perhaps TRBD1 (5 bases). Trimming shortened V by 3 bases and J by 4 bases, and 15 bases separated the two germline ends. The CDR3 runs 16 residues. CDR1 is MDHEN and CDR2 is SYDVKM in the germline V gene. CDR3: CASSFPQGKFTGELFF. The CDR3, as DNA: TGTGCCAGCAGTTTCCCCCAGGGAAAATTCACCGGGGAGCTGTTTTTT.